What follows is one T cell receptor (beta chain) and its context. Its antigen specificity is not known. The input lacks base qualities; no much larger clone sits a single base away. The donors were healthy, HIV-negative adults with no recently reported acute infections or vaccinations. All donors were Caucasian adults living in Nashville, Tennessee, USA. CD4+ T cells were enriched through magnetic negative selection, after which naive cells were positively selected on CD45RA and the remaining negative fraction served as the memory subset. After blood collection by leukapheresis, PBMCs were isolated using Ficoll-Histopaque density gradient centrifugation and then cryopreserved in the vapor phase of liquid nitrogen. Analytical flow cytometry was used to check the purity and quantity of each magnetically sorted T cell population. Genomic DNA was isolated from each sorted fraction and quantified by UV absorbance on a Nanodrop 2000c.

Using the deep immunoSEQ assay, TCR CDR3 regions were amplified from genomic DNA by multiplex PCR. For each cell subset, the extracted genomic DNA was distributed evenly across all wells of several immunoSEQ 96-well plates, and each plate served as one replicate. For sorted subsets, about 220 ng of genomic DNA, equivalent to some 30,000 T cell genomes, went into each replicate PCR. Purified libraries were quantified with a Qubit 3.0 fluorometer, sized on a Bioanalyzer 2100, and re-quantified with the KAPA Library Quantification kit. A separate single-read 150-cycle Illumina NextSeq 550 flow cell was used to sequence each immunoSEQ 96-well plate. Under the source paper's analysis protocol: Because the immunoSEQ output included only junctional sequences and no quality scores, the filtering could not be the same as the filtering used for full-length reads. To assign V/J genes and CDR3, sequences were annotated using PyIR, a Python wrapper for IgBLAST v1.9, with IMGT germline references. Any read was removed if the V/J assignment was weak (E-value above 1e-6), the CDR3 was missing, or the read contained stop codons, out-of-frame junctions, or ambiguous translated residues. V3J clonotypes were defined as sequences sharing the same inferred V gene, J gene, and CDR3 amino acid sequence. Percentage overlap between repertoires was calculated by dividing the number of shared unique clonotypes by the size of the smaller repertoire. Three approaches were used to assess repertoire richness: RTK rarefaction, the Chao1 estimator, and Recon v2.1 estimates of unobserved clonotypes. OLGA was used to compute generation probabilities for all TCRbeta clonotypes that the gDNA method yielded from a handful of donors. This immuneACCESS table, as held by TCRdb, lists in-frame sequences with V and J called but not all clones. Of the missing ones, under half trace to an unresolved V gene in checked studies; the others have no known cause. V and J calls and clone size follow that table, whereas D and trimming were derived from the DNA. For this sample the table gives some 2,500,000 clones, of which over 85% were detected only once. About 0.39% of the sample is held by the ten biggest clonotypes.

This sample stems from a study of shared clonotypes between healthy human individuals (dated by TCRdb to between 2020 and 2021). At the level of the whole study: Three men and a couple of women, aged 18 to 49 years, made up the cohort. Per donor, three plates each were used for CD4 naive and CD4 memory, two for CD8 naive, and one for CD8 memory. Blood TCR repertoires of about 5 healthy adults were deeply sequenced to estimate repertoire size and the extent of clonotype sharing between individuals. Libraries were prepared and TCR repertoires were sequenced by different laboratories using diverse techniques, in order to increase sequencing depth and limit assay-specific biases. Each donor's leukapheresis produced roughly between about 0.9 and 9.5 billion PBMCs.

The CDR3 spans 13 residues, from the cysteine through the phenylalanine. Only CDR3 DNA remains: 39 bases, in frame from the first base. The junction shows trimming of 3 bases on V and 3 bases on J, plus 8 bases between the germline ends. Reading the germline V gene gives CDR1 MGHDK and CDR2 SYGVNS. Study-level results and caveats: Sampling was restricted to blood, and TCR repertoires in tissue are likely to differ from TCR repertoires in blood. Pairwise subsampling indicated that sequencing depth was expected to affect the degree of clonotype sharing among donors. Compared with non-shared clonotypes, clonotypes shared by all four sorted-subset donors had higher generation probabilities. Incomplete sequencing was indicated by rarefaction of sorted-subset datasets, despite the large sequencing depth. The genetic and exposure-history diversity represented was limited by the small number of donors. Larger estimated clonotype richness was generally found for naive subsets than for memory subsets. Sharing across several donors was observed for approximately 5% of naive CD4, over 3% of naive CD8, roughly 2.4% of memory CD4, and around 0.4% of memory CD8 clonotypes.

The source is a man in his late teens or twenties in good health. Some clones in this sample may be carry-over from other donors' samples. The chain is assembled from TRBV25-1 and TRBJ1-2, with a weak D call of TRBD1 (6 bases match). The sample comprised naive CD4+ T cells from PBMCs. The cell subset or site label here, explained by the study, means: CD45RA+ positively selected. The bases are TGTGCCAGCAGTGACGGACAGTACTATGGCTACACCTTC. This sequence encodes CASSDGQYYGYTF.